A selection of T cell receptor beta chains follows, all from one sample in a study of T-cell memory formation after mild COVID-19. TCRdb reprocessed the 5' RACE reads via MiXCR and lists one record per CDR3 protein. The data hold some 450,000 distinct CDR3 sequences, with 15% to 20% observed a single time. The sample consisted of PBMCs or a T cell subset sorted from them (not recorded which). The receptors stem from a man in his late teens or twenties who had mild COVID-19 (a few samples of this study predate the infection). Cell type and time point are not known. Both conserved end residues are part of each CDR3. A D gene is named only where the DNA matches it firmly. Only some rows state a clone size, as once, few, many or a class for expanded clones.

few	TRBV4-1	NA	TRBJ2-7	TGCGCCAGCAGCCCAAAATCCGGACTGCCTCGCGAGCAGTACTTC	CASSPKSGLPREQYF
few	TRBV5-6	TRBD1	TRBJ1-2	TGTGCCAGTTTCTGGCAGGGGGCTGACTATGGCTACACCTTC	CASFWQGADYGYTF
NA	TRBV7-9	NA	TRBJ1-2	TGTGCCAGCAGACTGAGGACAGTGGACGGCTACACCTTC	CASRLRTVDGYTF
many	TRBV6-5	NA	TRBJ2-3	TGTGCCAGCAGCCTGGACGAGGGGACAGATACGCAGTATTTT	CASSLDEGTDTQYF
NA	TRBV20-1	NA	TRBJ2-1	TGCAGTGCTAGAGATCCGGGGGCCGACAATGAGCAGTTCTTC	CSARDPGADNEQFF
once	TRBV2	NA	TRBJ2-5	TGTGCCAGCGGGAGTCTACAAGAGACCCAGTACTTC	CASGSLQETQYF
NA	TRBV7-7	TRBD2	TRBJ2-2	TGTGCCAGCAGCTTACCCACGGCTAGCGGGAACACCGGGGAGCTGTTTTTT	CASSLPTASGNTGELFF
NA	TRBV7-2	TRBD2	TRBJ2-7	TGTGCCAGCAGCTTAGTAAGGTTAGCGGGGTCCGAGCAGTACTTC	CASSLVRLAGSEQYF
few	TRBV7-2	TRBD1	TRBJ2-7	TGTGCCAGCAGCTCACCGGGACAGGGTTCCTACGAGCAGTACTTC	CASSSPGQGSYEQYF
few	TRBV20-1	TRBD1	TRBJ2-1	TGCAGTGCCAAAGAACCCGGGACAGGGTACAATGAGCAGTTCTTC	CSAKEPGTGYNEQFF
NA	TRBV5-1	TRBD2	TRBJ2-1	TGCGCCAGCAGCTTGACCCGGACTAGCGGGGGGAATGAGCAGTTCTTC	CASSLTRTSGGNEQFF
few	TRBV20-1	TRBD2	TRBJ2-3	TGCAGTGCTAGAGACGGGGGGGCCTCAGATACGCAGTATTTT	CSARDGGASDTQYF
NA	TRBV18	NA	TRBJ1-1	TGTGCCAGCTCACCACCGCTATCCCCCGGCCTTGAAGCTTTCTTT	CASSPPLSPGLEAFF
few	TRBV4-1	TRBD2	TRBJ2-7	TGCGCCAGCAGCATCGGACTAGCGTTAAACTACGAGCAGTACTTC	CASSIGLALNYEQYF
many	TRBV4-1	TRBD1	TRBJ1-5	TGCGCCAGCAGCCAAGTCTTCTCCGGGACAGACAGCGGTCCCCAGCATTTT	CASSQVFSGTDSGPQHF
NA	TRBV6-5	TRBD2	TRBJ2-1	TGTGCCAGCAGTTACGAAGGGACTAGCGGGAGTCCCTACAATGAGCAGTTCTTC	CASSYEGTSGSPYNEQFF
many	TRBV2	TRBD2	TRBJ2-3	TGTGCCAGCAGTGAAGTGGGTAGTAGCGGGGGGGCGCGCACAGATACGCAGTATTTT	CASSEVGSSGGARTDTQYF
NA	TRBV24-1	NA	TRBJ2-1	TGTGCCACCAGTGCCCCTGCAGCGGACAATGAGCAGTTCTTC	CATSAPAADNEQFF
NA	TRBV5-1	NA	TRBJ2-1	TGCGCCAGCAGGCTCGAGGCGCCTGGGGAGTTCTTC	CASRLEAPGEFF
NA	TRBV6-6	NA	TRBJ2-5	TGTGCCAGCAGGATCCAAGAGACCCAGTACTTC	CASRIQETQYF
NA	TRBV21-1	NA	TRBJ2-5	TGTGCCAGCAGTAAGCGCCAACCGGGAAGGGAGACCCAGTACTTC	CASSKRQPGRETQYF
NA	TRBV6-5	NA	TRBJ1-6	TGTGCCAGCAGCTTTCTTAATTCACCCCTCAACTTT	CASSFLNSPLNF
NA	TRBV27	NA	TRBJ2-7	TGTGCCAGCAGGACAACTGGGGCCCAGGGGGAGCAGTACTTC	CASRTTGAQGEQYF
NA	TRBV12-3/TRBV12-4	TRBD1	TRBJ1-3	TGTGCCAGCAAAAAACAGGGGGCCTTTGGAAACACCATATATTTT	CASKKQGAFGNTIYF
NA	TRBV2	NA	TRBJ1-2	TGTGCCAGCAGCGAGGGGGGGCTTAGCTACACCTTC	CASSEGGLSYTF
few	TRBV27	NA	TRBJ2-3	TGTGCCAGCAGAGTAATAATCACAGATACGCAGTATTTT	CASRVIITDTQYF
many	TRBV5-1	NA	TRBJ2-5	TGCGCCAGCAGCGGGGGACTCCGGGTCACAGAGACCCAGTACTTC	CASSGGLRVTETQYF
few	TRBV9	TRBD2	TRBJ2-3	TGTGCCAGCAGCGGGGAGGGACTACCTCGTGATACGCAGTATTTT	CASSGEGLPRDTQYF
NA	TRBV4-3	NA	TRBJ1-5	TGCGCCAGCAGCCAAGTCCCTCGGCCTCGCAATGATAGCAATCAGCCCCAGCATTTT	CASSQVPRPRNDSNQPQHF
few	TRBV20-1	TRBD2	TRBJ2-3	TGCAGTGCTAGAGGTAGCGGGGGAGGAGATACGCAGTATTTT	CSARGSGGGDTQYF
NA	TRBV5-1	NA	TRBJ2-7	TGCGCCAGCAGCTTGGCTCAAGCCTACGAGCAGTACTTC	CASSLAQAYEQYF
few	TRBV6-5	NA	TRBJ2-3	TGTGCCAGCAGCGCGACTATGGGGAGATGGGATACGCAGTATTTT	CASSATMGRWDTQYF